The clone carrying this TCR beta chain was seen ten or more times. Its specificity is unknown. This record comes from a study of T cells in Graves' hyperthyroidism and ophthalmopathy. General study findings and limits: A median roughly 6.6 months before onset, the model predicted ophthalmopathy.

RNA transcripts served as the template for amplifying TCR beta CDR3 regions. Researchers ran a first-round RT-PCR on the TCR CDR3 using the HTBI primer set. TCRdb passed the multiplex PCR reads through MiXCR, listing each CDR3 protein once. The sample has around 560,000 distinct CDR3 sequences; approximately 16% are singletons. Deletions cut 5 bases from V and 2 bases from J, with 6 bases between. Per germline, CDR1 MNHEY and CDR2 SMNVEV (reference sequence). This CDR3 is 12 amino acids long. If no ophthalmopathy progression occurred within 18 months, Graves' hyperthyroidism was stable. On the basis of clinical symptoms, serum thyroxine and TRAb, thyroid ultrasound and orbital computed tomography, diagnoses were made.

The sample was blood. The rearrangement joins TRBV27 to TRBJ1-2; D not certain. The origin of this receptor is a woman aged 18 to 35 with Graves' hyperthyroidism. CDR3 bases: TGTGCCAGCAGTGATCTGAACTATGGCTACACCTTC. It translates to CASSDLNYGYTF.